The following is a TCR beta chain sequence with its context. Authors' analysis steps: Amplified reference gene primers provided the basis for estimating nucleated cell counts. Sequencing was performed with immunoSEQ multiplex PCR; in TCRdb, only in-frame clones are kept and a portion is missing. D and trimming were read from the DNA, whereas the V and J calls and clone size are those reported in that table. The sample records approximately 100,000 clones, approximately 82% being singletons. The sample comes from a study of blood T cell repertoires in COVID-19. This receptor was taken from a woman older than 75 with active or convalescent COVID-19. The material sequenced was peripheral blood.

CDR3 coding DNA: TGCGCCAGCAGCCCGGACGGGACGGGGGCCTACGAGCAGTACTTC. Translation: CASSPDGTGAYEQYF. The chain employs TRBV5-1 and TRBJ2-7; possible D gene TRBD2, 6 bases. This CDR3 contains 15 residues. Trimming pared 4 bases from V and 2 bases from J, leaving 16 bases between. Germline CDR1 and CDR2: SGHRS and YFSETQ.